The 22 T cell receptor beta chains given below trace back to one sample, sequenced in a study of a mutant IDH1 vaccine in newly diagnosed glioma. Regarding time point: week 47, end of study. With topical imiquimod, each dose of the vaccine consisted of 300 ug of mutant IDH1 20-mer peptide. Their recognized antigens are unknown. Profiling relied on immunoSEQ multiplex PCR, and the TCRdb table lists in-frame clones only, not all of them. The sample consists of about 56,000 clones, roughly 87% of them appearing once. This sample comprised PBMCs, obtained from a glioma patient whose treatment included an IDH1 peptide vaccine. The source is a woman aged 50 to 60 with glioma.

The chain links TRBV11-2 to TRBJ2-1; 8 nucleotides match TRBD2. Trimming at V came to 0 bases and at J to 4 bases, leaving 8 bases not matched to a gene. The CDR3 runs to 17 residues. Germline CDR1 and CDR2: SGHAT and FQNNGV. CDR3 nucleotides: TGTGCCAGCAGCTTAGACCCCTCGGGGGGGATTTACAATGAGCAGTTCTTC. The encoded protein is CASSLDPSGGIYNEQFF.

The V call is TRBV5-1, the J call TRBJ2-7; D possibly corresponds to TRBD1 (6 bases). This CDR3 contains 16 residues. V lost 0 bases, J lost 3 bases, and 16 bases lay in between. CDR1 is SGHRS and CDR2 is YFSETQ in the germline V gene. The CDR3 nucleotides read TGCGCCAGCAGCTTGGCCGGTCAGGGACAATACTACGAGCAGTACTTC. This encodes CASSLAGQGQYYEQYF.

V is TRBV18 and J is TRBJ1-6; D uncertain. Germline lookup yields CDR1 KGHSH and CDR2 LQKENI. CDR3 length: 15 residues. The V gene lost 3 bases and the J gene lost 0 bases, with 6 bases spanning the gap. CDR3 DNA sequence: TGTGCCAGCTCACCGGACTACTCCTATAATTCACCCCTCCACTTT. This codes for CASSPDYSYNSPLHF.

The DNA of the CDR3 is TGTGCCACCAGCAGAGCAGGGGGTAACCAGCCCCAGCATTTT. Translated: CATSRAGGNQPQHF. V and J are TRBV15 and TRBJ1-5; 7 bases match TRBD1. The CDR3 contains 14 residues. Germline CDR1 is LNHNV and CDR2 is YYDKDF (reference sequence). The V and J ends lost 1 base and 7 bases, in that order; junction bases with no gene match: 4.

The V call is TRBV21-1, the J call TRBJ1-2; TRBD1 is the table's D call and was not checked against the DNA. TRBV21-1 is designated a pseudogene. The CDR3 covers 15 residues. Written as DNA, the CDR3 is TGTGCCAGCAGCCACAGGGGTAGAAGGGACTATGGCTACACCTTC. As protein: CASSHRGRRDYGYTF.

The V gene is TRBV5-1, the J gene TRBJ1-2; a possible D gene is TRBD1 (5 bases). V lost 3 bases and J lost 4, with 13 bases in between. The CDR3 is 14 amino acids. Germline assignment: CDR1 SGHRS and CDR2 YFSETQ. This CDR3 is CASSWDGGFYGYTF. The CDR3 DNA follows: TGCGCCAGCAGCTGGGACGGTGGATTCTATGGCTACACCTTC.

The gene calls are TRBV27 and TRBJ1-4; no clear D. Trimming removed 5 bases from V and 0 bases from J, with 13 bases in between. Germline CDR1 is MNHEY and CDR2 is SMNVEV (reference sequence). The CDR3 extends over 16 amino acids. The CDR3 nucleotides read TGTGCCAGCAGTCCCCGGACCGCCGCAACTAATGAAAAACTGTTTTTT. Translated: CASSPRTAATNEKLFF. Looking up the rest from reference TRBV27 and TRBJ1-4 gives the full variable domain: EAQVTQNPRYLITVTGKKLTVTCSQNMNHEYMSWYRQDPGLGLRQIYYSMNVEVTDKGDVPEGYKVSRKEKRNFPLILESPSPNQTSLYFCASSPRTAATNEKLFFGSGTQLSVL.

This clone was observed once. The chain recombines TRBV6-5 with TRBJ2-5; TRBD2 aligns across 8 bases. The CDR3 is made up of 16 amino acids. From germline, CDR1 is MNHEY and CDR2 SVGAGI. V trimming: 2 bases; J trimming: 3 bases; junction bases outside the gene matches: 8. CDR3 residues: CASSYRTGGQEETQYF. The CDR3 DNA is TGTGCCAGCAGTTACCGGACGGGGGGGCAAGAAGAGACCCAGTACTTC.

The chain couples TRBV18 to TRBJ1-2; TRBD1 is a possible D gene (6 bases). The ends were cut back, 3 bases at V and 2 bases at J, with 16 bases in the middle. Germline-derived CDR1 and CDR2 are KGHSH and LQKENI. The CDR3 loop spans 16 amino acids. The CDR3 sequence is CASSPIAGEGNYGYTF. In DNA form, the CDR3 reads TGTGCCAGCTCACCTATCGCAGGGGAGGGGAACTATGGCTACACCTTC.

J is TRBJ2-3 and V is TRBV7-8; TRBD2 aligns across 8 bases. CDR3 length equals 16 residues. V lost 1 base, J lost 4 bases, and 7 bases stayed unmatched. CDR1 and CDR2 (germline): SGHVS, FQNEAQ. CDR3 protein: CASSLVAGGRADTQYF. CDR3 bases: TGTGCCAGCAGCTTAGTTGCGGGGGGCAGGGCAGATACGCAGTATTTT.

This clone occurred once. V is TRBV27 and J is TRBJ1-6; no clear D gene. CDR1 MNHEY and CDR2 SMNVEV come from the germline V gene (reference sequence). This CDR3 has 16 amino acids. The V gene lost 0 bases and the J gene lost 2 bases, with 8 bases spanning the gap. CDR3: CASSLSSQAYNSPLHF. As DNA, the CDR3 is TGTGCCAGCAGTTTATCGAGTCAGGCCTATAATTCACCCCTCCACTTT.

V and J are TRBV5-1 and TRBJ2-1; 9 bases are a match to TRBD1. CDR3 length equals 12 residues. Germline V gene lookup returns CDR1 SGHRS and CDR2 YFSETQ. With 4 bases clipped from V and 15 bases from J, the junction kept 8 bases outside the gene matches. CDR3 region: CASSATGGLTFF. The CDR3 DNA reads TGCGCCAGCAGCGCAACAGGGGGCTTGACGTTCTTC.

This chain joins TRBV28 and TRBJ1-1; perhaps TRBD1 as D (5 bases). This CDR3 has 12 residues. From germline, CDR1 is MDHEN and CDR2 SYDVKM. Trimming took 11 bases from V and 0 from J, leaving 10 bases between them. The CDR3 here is CALGQLNTEAFF. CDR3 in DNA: TGTGCCCTGGGGCAACTGAACACTGAAGCTTTCTTT.

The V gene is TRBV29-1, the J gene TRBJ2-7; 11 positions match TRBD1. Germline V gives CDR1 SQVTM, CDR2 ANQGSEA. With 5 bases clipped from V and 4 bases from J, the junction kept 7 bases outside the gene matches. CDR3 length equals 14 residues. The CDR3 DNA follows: TGCAGCGTTCAGGACAGGGGGCGCGATTACGAGCAGTACTTC. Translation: CSVQDRGRDYEQYF.

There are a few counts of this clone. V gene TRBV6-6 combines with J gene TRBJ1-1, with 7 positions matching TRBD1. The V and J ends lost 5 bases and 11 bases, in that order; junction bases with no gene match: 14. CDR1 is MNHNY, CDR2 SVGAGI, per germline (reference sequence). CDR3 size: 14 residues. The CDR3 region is CASSTLPQGERAFF. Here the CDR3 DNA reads TGTGCCAGCAGTACCCTACCTCAGGGGGAGAGGGCTTTCTTT.

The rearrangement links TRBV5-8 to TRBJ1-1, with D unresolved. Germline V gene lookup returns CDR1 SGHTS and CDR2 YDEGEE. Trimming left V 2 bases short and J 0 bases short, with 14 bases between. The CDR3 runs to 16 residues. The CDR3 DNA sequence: TGTGCCAGCAGCTTACTTGAGTATACCATGAACACTGAAGCTTTCTTT. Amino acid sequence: CASSLLEYTMNTEAFF.

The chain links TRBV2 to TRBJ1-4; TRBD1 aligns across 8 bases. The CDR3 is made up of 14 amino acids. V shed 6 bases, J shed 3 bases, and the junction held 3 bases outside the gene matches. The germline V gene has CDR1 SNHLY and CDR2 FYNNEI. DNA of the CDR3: TGTGCCAGCAGACGGACAGGGCCTAATGAAAAACTGTTTTTT. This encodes CASRRTGPNEKLFF. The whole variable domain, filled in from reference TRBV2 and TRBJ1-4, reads EPEVTQTPSHQVTQMGQEVILRCVPISNHLYFYWYRQILGQKVEFLVSFYNNEISEKSEIFDDQFSVERPDGSNFTLKIRSTKLEDSAMYFCASRRTGPNEKLFFGSGTQLSVL.

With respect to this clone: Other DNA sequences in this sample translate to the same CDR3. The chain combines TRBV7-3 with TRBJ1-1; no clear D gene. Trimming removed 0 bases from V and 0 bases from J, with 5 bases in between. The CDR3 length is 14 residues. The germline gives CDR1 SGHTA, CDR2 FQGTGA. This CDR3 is CASSLTGVNTEAFF. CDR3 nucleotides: TGTGCCAGCAGCTTAACCGGAGTGAACACTGAAGCTTTCTTT.

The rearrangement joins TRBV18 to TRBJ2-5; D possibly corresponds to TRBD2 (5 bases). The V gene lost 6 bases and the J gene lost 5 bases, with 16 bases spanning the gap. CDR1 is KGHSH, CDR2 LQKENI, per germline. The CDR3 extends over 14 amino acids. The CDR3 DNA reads TGTGCCAGCTCCGGCCAAGAGGGCTGGGAGACCCAGTACTTC. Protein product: CASSGQEGWETQYF.

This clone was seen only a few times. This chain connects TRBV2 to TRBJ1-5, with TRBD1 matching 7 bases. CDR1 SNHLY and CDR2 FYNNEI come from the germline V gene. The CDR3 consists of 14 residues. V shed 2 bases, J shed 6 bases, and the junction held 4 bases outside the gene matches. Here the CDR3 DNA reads TGTGCCAGCAGTGAATTAGGGGGCCGTCAGCCCCAGCATTTT. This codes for CASSELGGRQPQHF.

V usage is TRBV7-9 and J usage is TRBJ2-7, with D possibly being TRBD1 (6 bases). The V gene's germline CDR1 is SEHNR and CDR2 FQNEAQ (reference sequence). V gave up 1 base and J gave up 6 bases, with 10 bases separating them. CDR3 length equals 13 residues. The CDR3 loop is CASSLEVTGEQYF. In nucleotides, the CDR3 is TGTGCCAGCAGCTTAGAGGTGACAGGCGAGCAGTACTTC.

The CDR3 nucleotides read TGTGCCAGCAGCTTTAGGACAGAGCTGAACACTGAAGCTTTCTTT. It specifies CASSFRTELNTEAFF. The chain combines TRBV7-6 with TRBJ1-1; a possible D gene is TRBD1 (6 bases). The V and J ends lost 3 bases and 0 bases respectively, with 11 bases between them. This CDR3 is 15 amino acids long. The V gene's germline CDR1 is SGHVS and CDR2 FNYEAQ.